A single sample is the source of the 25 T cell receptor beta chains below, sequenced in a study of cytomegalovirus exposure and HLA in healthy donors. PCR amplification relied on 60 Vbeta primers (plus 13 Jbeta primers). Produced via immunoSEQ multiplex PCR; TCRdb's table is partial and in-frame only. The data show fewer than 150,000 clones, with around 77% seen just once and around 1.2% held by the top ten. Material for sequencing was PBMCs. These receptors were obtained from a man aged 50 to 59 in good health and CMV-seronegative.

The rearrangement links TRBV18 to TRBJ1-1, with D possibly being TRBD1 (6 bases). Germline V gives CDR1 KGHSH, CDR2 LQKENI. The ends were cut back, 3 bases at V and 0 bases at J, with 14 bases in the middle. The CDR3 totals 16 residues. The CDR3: CASSPARTVMNTEAFF. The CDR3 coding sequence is TGTGCCAGCTCACCGGCCCGGACAGTGATGAACACTGAAGCTTTCTTT.

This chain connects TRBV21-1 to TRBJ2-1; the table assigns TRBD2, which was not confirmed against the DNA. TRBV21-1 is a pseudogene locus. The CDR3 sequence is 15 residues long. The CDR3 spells CASSENRTSVNEQFF. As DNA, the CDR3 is TGTGCCAGCAGCGAGAATAGGACTAGCGTCAATGAGCAGTTCTTC.

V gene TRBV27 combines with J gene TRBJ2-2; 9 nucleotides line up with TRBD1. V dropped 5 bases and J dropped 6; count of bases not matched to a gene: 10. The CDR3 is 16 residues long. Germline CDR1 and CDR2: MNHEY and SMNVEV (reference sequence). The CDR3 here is CASSPGQGRSPGELFF. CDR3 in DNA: TGTGCCAGCAGTCCCGGACAGGGGAGAAGCCCCGGGGAGCTGTTTTTT.

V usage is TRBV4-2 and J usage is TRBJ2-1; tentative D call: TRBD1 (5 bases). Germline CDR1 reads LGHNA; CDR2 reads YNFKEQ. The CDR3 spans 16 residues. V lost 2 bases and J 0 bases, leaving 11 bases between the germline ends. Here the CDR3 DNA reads TGTGCCAGCAGCCAACAGGGCAGAAGCTCCTACAATGAGCAGTTCTTC. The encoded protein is CASSQQGRSSYNEQFF.

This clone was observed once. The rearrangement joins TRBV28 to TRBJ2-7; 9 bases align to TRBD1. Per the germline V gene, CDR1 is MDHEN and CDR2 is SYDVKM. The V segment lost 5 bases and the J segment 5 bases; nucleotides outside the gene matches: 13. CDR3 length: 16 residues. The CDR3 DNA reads TGTGCCAGCAGTCCCGGCCGGCGGACAGGGGTCCACGAGCAGTACTTC. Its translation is CASSPGRRTGVHEQYF.

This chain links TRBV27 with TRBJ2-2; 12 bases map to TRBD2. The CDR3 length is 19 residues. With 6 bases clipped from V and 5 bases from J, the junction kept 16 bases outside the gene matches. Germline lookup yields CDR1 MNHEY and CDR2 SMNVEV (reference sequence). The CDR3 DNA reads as TGTGCCAGCAGCCCAAAACGCCAAGGACTAGCGGGGCAAACCGGGGAGCTGTTTTTT. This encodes CASSPKRQGLAGQTGELFF.

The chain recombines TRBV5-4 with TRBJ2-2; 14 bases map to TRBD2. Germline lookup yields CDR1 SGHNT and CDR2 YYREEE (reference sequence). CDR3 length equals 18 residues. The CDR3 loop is CAIPGLAGDPANTGELFF. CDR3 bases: TGTGCTATCCCGGGACTAGCGGGGGATCCCGCGAACACCGGGGAGCTGTTTTTT.

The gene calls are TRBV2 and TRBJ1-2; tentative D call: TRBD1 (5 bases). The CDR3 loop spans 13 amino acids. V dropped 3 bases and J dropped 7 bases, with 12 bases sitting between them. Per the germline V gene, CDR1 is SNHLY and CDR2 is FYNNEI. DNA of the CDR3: TGTGCCAGCAGTGAGATGCAGGGTCTTGGCTACACCTTC. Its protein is CASSEMQGLGYTF.

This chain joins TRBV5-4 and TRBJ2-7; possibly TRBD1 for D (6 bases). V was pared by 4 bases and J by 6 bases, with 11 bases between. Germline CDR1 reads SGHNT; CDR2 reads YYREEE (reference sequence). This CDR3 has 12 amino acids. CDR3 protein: CASSRTDSEQYF. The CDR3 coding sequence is TGTGCCAGCAGCCGGACAGATTCCGAGCAGTACTTC. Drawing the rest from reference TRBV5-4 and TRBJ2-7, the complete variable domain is ETGVTQSPTHLIKTRGQQVTLRCSSQSGHNTVSWYQQALGQGPQFIFQYYREEENGRGNFPPRFSGLQFPNYSSELNVNALELDDSALYLCASSRTDSEQYFGPGTRLTVT.

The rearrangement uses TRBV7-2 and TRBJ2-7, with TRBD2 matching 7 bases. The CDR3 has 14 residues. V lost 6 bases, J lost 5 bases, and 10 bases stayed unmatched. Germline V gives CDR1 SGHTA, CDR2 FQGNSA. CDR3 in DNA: TGTGCCAGCAGTTCGTGGGGGGGGGTGGACGAGCAGTACTTC. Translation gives CASSSWGGVDEQYF.

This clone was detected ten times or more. This chain's CDR3 is CASGQVHEKLFF. CDR3 nucleotide sequence: TGTGCCAGTGGACAGGTCCATGAAAAACTGTTTTTT. This chain links TRBV19 with TRBJ1-4; 7 bases are shared with TRBD1. Germline CDR1 reads LNHDA; CDR2 reads SQIVND (reference sequence). CDR3 length: 12 amino acids. V dropped 8 bases and J dropped 6; count of bases not matched to a gene: 3.

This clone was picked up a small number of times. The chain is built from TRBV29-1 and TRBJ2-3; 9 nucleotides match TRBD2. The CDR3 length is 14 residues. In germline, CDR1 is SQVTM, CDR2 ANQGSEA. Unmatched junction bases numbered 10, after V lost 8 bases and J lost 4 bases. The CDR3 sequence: CSLGGGREADTQYF. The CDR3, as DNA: TGCAGCCTGGGGGGCGGGAGGGAAGCAGATACGCAGTATTTT.

The CDR3 nucleotides are TGTGCCTGGAGTGTAGGGACAGAGGGGGAAAAACTGTTTTTT. Its protein product is CAWSVGTEGEKLFF. This chain uses TRBV30 with TRBJ1-4, with TRBD1 identical over 7 bases. Germline-derived CDR1 and CDR2 are GTSNPN and SVGIG (reference sequence). After removal of 0 bases from V and 8 bases from J, the junction contained 6 bases not matched to a gene. This CDR3 comprises 14 residues. The variable domain in full, completed from reference TRBV30 and TRBJ1-4, reads SQTIHQWPATLVQPVGSPLSLECTVEGTSNPNLYWYRQAAGRGLQLLFYSVGIGQISSEVPQNLSASRPQDRQFILSSKKLLLSDSGFYLCAWSVGTEGEKLFFGSGTQLSVL.

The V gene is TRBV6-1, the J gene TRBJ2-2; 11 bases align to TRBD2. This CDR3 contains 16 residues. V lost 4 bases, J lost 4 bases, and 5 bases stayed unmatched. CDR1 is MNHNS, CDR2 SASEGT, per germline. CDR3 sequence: CASSALAGEVTGELFF. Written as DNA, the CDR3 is TGTGCCAGCAGTGCACTAGCGGGAGAGGTCACCGGGGAGCTGTTTTTT.

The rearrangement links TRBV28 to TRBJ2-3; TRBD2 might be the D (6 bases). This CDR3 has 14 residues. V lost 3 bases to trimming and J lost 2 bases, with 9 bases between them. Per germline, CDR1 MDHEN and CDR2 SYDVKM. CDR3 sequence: CASSLVADTDTQYF. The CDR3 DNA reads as TGTGCCAGCAGTTTGGTAGCGGACACAGATACGCAGTATTTT. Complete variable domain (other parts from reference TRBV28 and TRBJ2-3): DVKVTQSSRYLVKRTGEKVFLECVQDMDHENMFWYRQDPGLGLRLIYFSYDVKMKEKGDIPEGYSVSREKKERFSLILESASTNQTSMYLCASSLVADTDTQYFGPGTRLTVL.

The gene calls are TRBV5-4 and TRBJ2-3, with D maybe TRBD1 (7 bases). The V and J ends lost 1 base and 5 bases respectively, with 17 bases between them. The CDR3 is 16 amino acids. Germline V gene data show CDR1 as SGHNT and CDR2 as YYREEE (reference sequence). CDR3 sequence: CASSLSVDREEDTQYF. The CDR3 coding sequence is TGTGCCAGCAGCTTGTCGGTCGACAGGGAGGAAGATACGCAGTATTTT. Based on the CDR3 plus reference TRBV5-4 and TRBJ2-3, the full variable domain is ETGVTQSPTHLIKTRGQQVTLRCSSQSGHNTVSWYQQALGQGPQFIFQYYREEENGRGNFPPRFSGLQFPNYSSELNVNALELDDSALYLCASSLSVDREEDTQYFGPGTRLTVL.

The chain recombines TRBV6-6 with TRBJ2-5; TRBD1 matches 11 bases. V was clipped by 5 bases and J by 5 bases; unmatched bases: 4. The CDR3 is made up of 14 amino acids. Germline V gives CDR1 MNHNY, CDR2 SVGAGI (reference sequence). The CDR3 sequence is CASSGQGARETQYF. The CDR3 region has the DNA TGTGCCAGCAGTGGACAGGGGGCACGGGAGACCCAGTACTTC.

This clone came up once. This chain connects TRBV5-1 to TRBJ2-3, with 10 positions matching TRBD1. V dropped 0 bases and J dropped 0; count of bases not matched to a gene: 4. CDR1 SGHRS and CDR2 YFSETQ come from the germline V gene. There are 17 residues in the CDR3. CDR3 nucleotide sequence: TGCGCCAGCAGCTTGGAGGGGACAGGGGATAGCACAGATACGCAGTATTTT. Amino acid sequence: CASSLEGTGDSTDTQYF.

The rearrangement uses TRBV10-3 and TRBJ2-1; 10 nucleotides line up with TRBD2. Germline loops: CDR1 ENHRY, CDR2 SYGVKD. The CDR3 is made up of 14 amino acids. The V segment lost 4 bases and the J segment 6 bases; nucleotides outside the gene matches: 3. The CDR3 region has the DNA TGTGCCATCAGTGTAACTAGCGGGATCAATGAGCAGTTCTTC. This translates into CAISVTSGINEQFF.

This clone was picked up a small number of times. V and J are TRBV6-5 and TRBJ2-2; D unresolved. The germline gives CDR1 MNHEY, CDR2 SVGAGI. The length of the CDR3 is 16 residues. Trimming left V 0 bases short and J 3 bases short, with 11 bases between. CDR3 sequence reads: CASSYSKWADTGELFF. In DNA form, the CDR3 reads TGTGCCAGCAGTTACTCCAAATGGGCAGACACCGGGGAGCTGTTTTTT.

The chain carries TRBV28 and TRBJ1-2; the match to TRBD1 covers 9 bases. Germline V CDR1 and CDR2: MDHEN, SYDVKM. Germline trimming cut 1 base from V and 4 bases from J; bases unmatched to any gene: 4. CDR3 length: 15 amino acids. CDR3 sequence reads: CASSLSSTGGYGYTF. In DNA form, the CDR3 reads TGTGCCAGCAGTTTATCTTCGACAGGGGGCTATGGCTACACCTTC.

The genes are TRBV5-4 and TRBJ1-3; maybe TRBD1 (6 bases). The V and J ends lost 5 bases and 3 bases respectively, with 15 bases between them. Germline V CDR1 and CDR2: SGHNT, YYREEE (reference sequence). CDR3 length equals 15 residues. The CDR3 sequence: CASSPGQTLGNTIYF. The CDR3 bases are TGTGCCAGCAGTCCCGGACAGACACTTGGAAACACCATATATTTT.

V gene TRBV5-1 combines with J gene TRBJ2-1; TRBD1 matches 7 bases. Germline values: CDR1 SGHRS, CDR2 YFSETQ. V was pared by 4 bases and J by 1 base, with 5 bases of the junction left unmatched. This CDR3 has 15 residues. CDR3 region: CASSPGQISYNEQFF. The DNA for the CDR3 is TGCGCCAGCAGCCCGGGACAGATTTCCTACAATGAGCAGTTCTTC.

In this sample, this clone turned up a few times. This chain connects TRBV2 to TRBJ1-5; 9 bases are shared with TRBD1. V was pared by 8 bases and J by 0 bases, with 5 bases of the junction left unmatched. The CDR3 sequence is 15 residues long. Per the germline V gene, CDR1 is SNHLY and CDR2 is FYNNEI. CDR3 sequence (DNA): TGTGCCAGCGGGGACAGGGCGAGTAGCAATCAGCCCCAGCATTTT. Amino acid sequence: CASGDRASSNQPQHF.

In DNA, the CDR3 is TGTGCCAGCAGCCCGCCGGGACTTCGCACAGATACGCAGTATTTT. This encodes CASSPPGLRTDTQYF. The chain uses TRBV5-4 and TRBJ2-3, with D possibly being TRBD2 (6 bases). The CDR3 runs to 15 residues. Germline-derived CDR1 and CDR2 are SGHNT and YYREEE (reference sequence). Trimming stripped 4 bases from V and 1 base from J, with 13 bases between.